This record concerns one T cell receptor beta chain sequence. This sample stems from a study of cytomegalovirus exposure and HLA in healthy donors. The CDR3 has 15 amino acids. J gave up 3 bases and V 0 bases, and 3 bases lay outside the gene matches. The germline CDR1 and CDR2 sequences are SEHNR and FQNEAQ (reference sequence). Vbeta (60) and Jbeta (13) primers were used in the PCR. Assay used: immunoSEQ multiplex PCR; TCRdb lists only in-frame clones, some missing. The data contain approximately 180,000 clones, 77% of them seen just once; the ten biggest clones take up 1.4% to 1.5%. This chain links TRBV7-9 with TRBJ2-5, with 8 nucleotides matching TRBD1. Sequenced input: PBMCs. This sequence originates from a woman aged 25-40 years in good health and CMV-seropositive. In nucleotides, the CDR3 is TGTGCCAGCAGCTTAGCGGCGGGACAGGAAGAGACCCAGTACTTC. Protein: CASSLAAGQEETQYF.